The 16 T cell receptor beta chains given below trace back to one sample, sequenced in a study of early T cells in non-severe SARS-CoV-2 infection. TCRdb reprocessed the 5' RACE reads with MiXCR, giving one entry per CDR3 protein. The sample has about 100,000 distinct CDR3 sequences; about an eighth are singletons. The sequencing sample was made of whole blood. Source of these receptors: an adult who was a healthcare worker with PCR-confirmed SARS-CoV-2 infection or an uninfected control (not recorded which).

This clonotype was recorded a few times. J is TRBJ2-2 and V is TRBV5-1; D not resolved. The V end lost 0 bases, the J end lost 3 bases, and 9 bases lay between the germline ends. Germline CDR1 and CDR2: SGHRS and YFSETQ. The CDR3 has 15 amino acids. The CDR3 nucleotides read TGCGCCAGCAGCTTGGCGGGCGGTCACACCGGGGAGCTGTTTTTT. Translation gives CASSLAGGHTGELFF.

This clonotype was counted at least ten times. J is TRBJ2-4 and V is TRBV12-3 or TRBV12-4; D is possibly TRBD2 (6 bases). V shed 5 bases and J shed 0 bases, with 14 bases lying between them. The CDR3 covers 16 residues. CDR3 bases: TGTGCCAGCAGTCTCCTGGCGGGATTAGCCAAAAACATTCAGTACTTC. Amino acids: CASSLLAGLAKNIQYF.

This clonotype was observed a handful of times. J is TRBJ1-4 and V is TRBV7-8; 7 bases map to TRBD1. Trimming took 4 bases from V and 0 from J; bases not matched to a gene: 5. The germline V gene has CDR1 SGHVS and CDR2 FQNEAQ. This CDR3 contains 16 residues. This chain's CDR3 is CASSSRTGPTNEKLFF. In nucleotides, the CDR3 is TGTGCCAGCAGCTCACGGACAGGACCAACTAATGAAAAACTGTTTTTT.

This clonotype was observed many times. The rearrangement links TRBV7-6 to TRBJ2-2, with D perhaps assigned TRBD1 or TRBD2 (6 bases each). CDR1 and CDR2 from the germline V gene are SGHVS and FNYEAQ. V lost 7 bases and J 3 bases, leaving 21 bases between the germline ends. The CDR3 is made up of 17 amino acids. In DNA, the CDR3 is TGTGCCAGCACCCCAATCCCATCGGGGGCGGACACCGGGGAGCTGTTTTTT. Translation: CASTPIPSGADTGELFF.

This clonotype was seen more than once but under ten times. The CDR3 coding sequence is TGTGCCAGCAGCCCTCTAGCGGCAATTAGGCCCCACGAGCAGTACTTC. It codes for CASSPLAAIRPHEQYF. The V gene is TRBV7-8, the J gene TRBJ2-7, with 7 bases that match TRBD2. The CDR3 runs 16 residues. Germline CDR1 is SGHVS and CDR2 is FQNEAQ. V gave up 5 bases and J gave up 5 bases; unmatched junction bases: 15.

In its sample, this clonotype was seen a few times. CDR3 coding DNA: TGCAGTGCCCCATTCCCGGGACAAGAGACCCAGTACTTC. This sequence encodes CSAPFPGQETQYF. The rearrangement uses TRBV20-1 and TRBJ2-5; D might be TRBD2 (5 bases). CDR3 size: 13 residues. V was trimmed by 6 bases and J by 2 bases, leaving 13 bases between them. CDR1 and CDR2 from the germline V gene are DFQATT and SNEGSKA (reference sequence).

V is TRBV9 and J is TRBJ2-1; 9 bases are shared with TRBD1. The germline gives CDR1 SGDLS, CDR2 YYNGEE. The CDR3 runs to 16 residues. Trimming removed 0 bases from V and 1 base from J; junction bases left unmatched: 2. CDR3 sequence reads: CASSVEQGASYNEQFF. The CDR3 bases are TGTGCCAGCAGCGTAGAACAGGGGGCTTCCTACAATGAGCAGTTCTTC.

The rearrangement joins TRBV29-1 to TRBJ1-3; unclear D gene. This CDR3 spans 12 amino acids. CDR1 SQVTM and CDR2 ANQGSEA come from the germline V gene. V shed 5 bases and J shed 0 bases, with 5 bases lying between them. CDR3 amino acids: CSVKNSGNTIYF. CDR3 nucleotides: TGCAGCGTTAAGAACTCTGGAAACACCATATATTTT.

Remarks on this clonotype: A junction end diverges from the germline sequence, so it may reflect a read error. The chain recombines TRBV12-3 or TRBV12-4 with TRBJ1-6; D is uncertain. CDR3 length: 14 residues. The CDR3 is CASGLLGMDSPLHF. The CDR3 DNA follows: TGTGCCAGCGGTTTACTGGGTATGGATTCACCCCTCCACTTT.

This clonotype showed up many times. The chain joins TRBV29-1 to TRBJ1-1, with a weak D call TRBD1 (5 bases). Trimming took off 3 bases at V and 4 bases at J, with 18 bases between the two ends. CDR3 length equals 15 residues. From germline, CDR1 is SQVTM and CDR2 ANQGSEA. The CDR3 coding sequence is TGCAGCGTTGACAACCCCACGGGGGGTGGCACTGAAGCTTTCTTT. This gives the protein CSVDNPTGGGTEAFF. Looking up the rest from reference TRBV29-1 and TRBJ1-1 gives the full variable domain: SAVISQKPSRDICQRGTSLTIQCQVDSQVTMMFWYRQQPGQSLTLIATANQGSEATYESGFVIDKFPISRPNLTFSTLTVSNMSPEDSSIYLCSVDNPTGGGTEAFFGQGTRLTVV.

There are a few counts of this clonotype. The chain couples TRBV10-3 to TRBJ2-3; D not certain. This CDR3 region has 15 residues. Per the germline V gene, CDR1 is ENHRY and CDR2 is SYGVKD. V was pared by 0 bases and J by 1 base, with 8 bases between. DNA of the CDR3: TGTGCCATCAGTGAGTCGCGGCTCGGCACAGATACGCAGTATTTT. Amino acids: CAISESRLGTDTQYF.

This clonotype has a handful of counts. CDR3 DNA: TGTGCCAGCAGTTCGCGAGGGAACGAGCAGTACTTC. This codes for CASSSRGNEQYF. The chain joins TRBV28 to TRBJ2-7, with a possible D match to TRBD2 (5 bases). This CDR3 comprises 12 residues. V was clipped by 4 bases and J by 5 bases, with 9 bases between them. CDR1 MDHEN and CDR2 SYDVKM come from the germline V gene.

Relative to its sample, this clonotype is medium-sized. The V gene is TRBV2, the J gene TRBJ2-1; D not certain. Trimming cost V 4 bases and J 12 bases, with 10 bases left between them. The CDR3 consists of 11 residues. Looked up from germline, CDR1 is SNHLY and CDR2 is FYNNEI. The CDR3 region has the DNA TGTGCCAGCAGTGGGTCGGTTGGGCAGTTCTTC. It codes for CASSGSVGQFF.

This clonotype has a handful of counts. The chain uses TRBV18 and TRBJ1-3, with a weak D call TRBD1 (6 bases). The CDR3 runs 13 residues. The germline CDR1 and CDR2 sequences are KGHSH and LQKENI. V was clipped by 5 bases and J by 2 bases, with 7 bases between them. Here the CDR3 DNA reads TGTGCCAGCTCAACAGGGACTGGAAACACCATATATTTT. This encodes CASSTGTGNTIYF.

The sample holds many counts of this clonotype. The chain carries TRBV12-3 or TRBV12-4 and TRBJ2-5, with 9 bases lining up with TRBD2. The CDR3 extends over 14 amino acids. With 7 bases clipped from V and 4 bases from J, the junction kept 7 bases outside the gene matches. The CDR3 region has the DNA TGTGCCAGCAAGATAGCGGGAGTGCGAGAGACCCAGTACTTC. It codes for CASKIAGVRETQYF.

The J gene is TRBJ2-1, the V gene TRBV7-9; a weak D match, TRBD1 (5 bases). The V end was cut by 5 bases, the J end by 6 bases, with 5 bases between. CDR1 is SEHNR and CDR2 is FQNEAQ in the germline V gene (reference sequence). The CDR3 totals 11 residues. The chain's CDR3 is CASSRGNEQFF. CDR3 coding DNA: TGTGCCAGCAGCAGGGGCAATGAGCAGTTCTTC.